Listed below are T cell receptor beta chains from one sample, sequenced in a study of T cell responses to AZD1222 COVID-19 vaccine. Sequencing was performed with immunoSEQ multiplex PCR; in TCRdb, only in-frame clones are kept and a portion is missing. The data contain fewer than 200,000 clones, roughly 94% of them singletons. The starting material was peripheral blood, obtained on day 0 of MenACWY control vaccination. The receptors derive from an adult in good health. Both conserved end residues are part of each CDR3. The D gene is left open where the match is weak. Size is stated for part of the rows, as once, few or many counts, or as a class when the clone is expanded.

cdr3_aa,cdr3_nt,j_call,v_call,clone_size,d_call
CASSPQNEQFF,TGTGCCAGCTCACCACAAAATGAGCAGTTCTTC,TRBJ2-1,TRBV18,once,-
CASSRQGYNEQFF,TGTGCCAGCAGTAGACAGGGTTACAATGAGCAGTTCTTC,TRBJ2-1,TRBV28,-,TRBD1
CAISDGAEGYTGELFF,TGTGCCATCAGTGACGGGGCGGAGGGGTACACCGGGGAGCTGTTTTTT,TRBJ2-2,TRBV10-3,-,-
CASSSGQGGGTQYF,TGTGCCAGCAGCTCCGGACAGGGTGGCGGGACCCAGTACTTC,TRBJ2-5,TRBV7-3,-,TRBD1
CASSGPGTDTQYF,TGTGCCAGCAGCGGCCCGGGTACAGATACGCAGTATTTT,TRBJ2-3,TRBV9,-,-
CASSPIAGRFTDTQYF,TGTGCCAGCAGTCCCATAGCGGGGAGATTCACAGATACGCAGTATTTT,TRBJ2-3,TRBV27,-,TRBD2
CASSLRGTVPGELFF,TGTGCCAGCAGCTTAAGAGGTACAGTCCCCGGGGAGCTGTTTTTT,TRBJ2-2,TRBV11-3,-,-
CASSIQGAGNTIYF,TGTGCCAGTAGTATACAGGGCGCGGGAAACACCATATATTTT,TRBJ1-3,TRBV19,-,-
CSASVQDGGYNQPQHF,TGCAGTGCTAGTGTTCAGGACGGGGGGTACAATCAGCCCCAGCATTTT,TRBJ1-5,TRBV20-1,-,-
CASSYSGQSTNEQFF,TGTGCCAGCAGTTACTCTGGACAAAGTACCAATGAGCAGTTCTTC,TRBJ2-1,TRBV6-5,-,-
CASSYSTGYNSPLHF,TGTGCCAGCAGTTACTCGACAGGGTATAATTCACCCCTCCACTTT,TRBJ1-6,TRBV6-5,-,TRBD1
CASSLGPTGSSQGEAFF,TGCGCCAGCAGCTTAGGGCCGACAGGTTCCTCCCAGGGGGAAGCTTTCTTT,TRBJ1-1,TRBV5-1,-,-
CASSQDMPSGRSTDTQYF,TGCGCCAGCAGCCAAGACATGCCTAGCGGGAGGAGCACAGATACGCAGTATTTT,TRBJ2-3,TRBV4-1,-,TRBD2
CAWSVRGRNYGYTF,TGTGCCTGGAGTGTACGGGGGCGTAACTATGGCTACACCTTC,TRBJ1-2,TRBV30,-,-
CASSAHLGTEAFF,TGTGCCAGTAGTGCCCACCTGGGGACTGAAGCTTTCTTT,TRBJ1-1,TRBV19,-,-
CASSSLGGRLNEQFF,TGTGCCAGCAGCTCTTTGGGCGGGAGATTAAATGAGCAGTTCTTC,TRBJ2-1,TRBV5-6,-,TRBD2
CASSEGLNTEAFF,TGTGCCAGCAGTGAAGGTTTAAACACTGAAGCTTTCTTT,TRBJ1-1,TRBV6-1,-,-
CATSRDRATYNEQFF,TGTGCCACCAGCAGGGACAGGGCCACCTACAATGAGCAGTTCTTC,TRBJ2-1,TRBV15,-,TRBD1
CTSSRYTF,TGCACCAGCAGCCGCTACACCTTC,TRBJ1-2,TRBV1,-,-
CASSPPNADTQYF,TGTGCCAGCAGTCCTCCAAATGCAGATACGCAGTATTTT,TRBJ2-3,TRBV7-9,-,-
CASSQGNDAYYGYTF,TGTGCCAGCAGCCAAGGGAACGACGCCTACTATGGCTACACCTTC,TRBJ1-2,TRBV3-1/TRBV3-2,-,-
CASSLGQSYTF,TGTGCCAGCAGCTTGGGACAGAGCTACACCTTC,TRBJ1-2,TRBV5-4,-,-
CASRMTNRATGELFF,TGTGCCAGCAGGATGACGAACAGGGCCACCGGGGAGCTGTTTTTT,TRBJ2-2,TRBV28,-,-
CASSAGRSGYTF,TGTGCCAGCAGCGCCGGACGGTCTGGCTACACCTTC,TRBJ1-2,TRBV11-3,-,-
CAIKPAGADEQYF,TGTGCCATCAAGCCAGCGGGAGCTGATGAGCAGTACTTC,TRBJ2-7,TRBV10-3,-,TRBD2
CASSPGTGLGNQPQHF,TGTGCCAGTAGTCCAGGGACAGGGCTGGGCAATCAGCCCCAGCATTTT,TRBJ1-5,TRBV19,-,TRBD1
CASSQAGGFQETQYF,TGTGCCAGCAGTCAAGCGGGAGGGTTCCAAGAGACCCAGTACTTC,TRBJ2-5,TRBV7-3,-,TRBD2
CAWLAGVEQFF,TGTGCCTGGCTAGCGGGAGTCGAGCAGTTCTTC,TRBJ2-1,TRBV30,-,TRBD2
CASSNTAQETQYF,TGTGCCAGTAGTAACACAGCCCAAGAGACCCAGTACTTC,TRBJ2-5,TRBV19,-,-
CASSGQEGSYYNEQFF,TGTGCCAGCAGTGGCCAGGAGGGGAGCTACTACAATGAGCAGTTCTTC,TRBJ2-1,TRBV6-1,-,-
CASTSGLPEPQHF,TGTGCCAGTACCTCCGGACTGCCAGAGCCCCAGCATTTT,TRBJ1-5,TRBV19,-,-
CASSVVGTGGGYCLWAFF,TGTGCCAGCAGCGTAGTCGGGACAGGGGGAGGATATTGTTTATGGGCTTTCTTT,TRBJ1-1,TRBV9,-,TRBD1
CASTLGGLAGGGADTQYF,TGCGCCAGCACCCTTGGTGGCCTAGCGGGAGGAGGAGCAGATACGCAGTATTTT,TRBJ2-3,TRBV5-1,-,TRBD2
CASSLQGTPNTEAFF,TGTGCCAGCAGTTTGCAGGGTACCCCGAACACTGAAGCTTTCTTT,TRBJ1-1,TRBV27,-,-
CASSFRSPLHF,TGTGCCAGCAGTTTTCGATCACCCCTCCACTTT,TRBJ1-6,TRBV28,-,-
CASSLGVYTGELFF,TGTGCCAGCAGCTTAGGGGTTTACACCGGGGAGCTGTTTTTT,TRBJ2-2,TRBV11-3,-,-
CASSLGYEQYF,TGTGCCAGCAGTTTGGGCTACGAGCAGTACTTC,TRBJ2-7,TRBV12-3/TRBV12-4,-,-
CASRPGLAASYEQYF,TGTGCCAGCAGGCCGGGACTAGCGGCCTCCTACGAGCAGTACTTC,TRBJ2-7,TRBV11-2,-,TRBD2
CASSHDGTGGNEKLFF,TGCGCCAGCAGCCACGACGGAACAGGGGGTAATGAAAAACTGTTTTTT,TRBJ1-4,TRBV4-1,-,TRBD1
CASSPGEGPGNTEAFF,TGTGCCAGCAGCCCCGGGGAGGGGCCTGGGAACACTGAAGCTTTCTTT,TRBJ1-1,TRBV11-1,-,-
CASSPGTGFYEQYF,TGTGCCAGCAGCCCCGGGACAGGGTTCTACGAGCAGTACTTC,TRBJ2-7,TRBV3-1/TRBV3-2,-,TRBD1
CASSGYGIAFF,TGTGCCAGCAGTGGGTACGGGATAGCTTTCTTT,TRBJ1-1,TRBV27,-,-
CAWSVRGLANNEQFF,TGTGCCTGGAGTGTACGAGGACTAGCGAACAATGAGCAGTTCTTC,TRBJ2-1,TRBV30,-,TRBD2
CASSEAPGANTEAFF,TGTGCCAGCAGCGAGGCCCCCGGGGCGAACACTGAAGCTTTCTTT,TRBJ1-1,TRBV9,-,-
CSVGTGLMDGGYTF,TGCAGCGTTGGCACCGGACTTATGGATGGTGGCTACACCTTC,TRBJ1-2,TRBV29-1,once,-
CASSRDRDYGYTF,TGTGCCAGCAGCCGGGACAGGGACTATGGCTACACCTTC,TRBJ1-2,TRBV14,once,TRBD1
CASSTGDRGRSYEQYF,TGTGCCAGCAGCACGGGAGACAGGGGGAGGTCCTACGAGCAGTACTTC,TRBJ2-7,TRBV7-9,-,TRBD1
CASSDDRGGEAFF,TGTGCCAGTAGTGATGACAGGGGCGGCGAAGCTTTCTTT,TRBJ1-1,TRBV19,once,TRBD1
CASSLGSLAGPGWPFF,TGTGCCAGCAGCTTAGGTTCGCTAGCGGGACCTGGCTGGCCGTTCTTC,TRBJ2-1,TRBV7-2,-,TRBD2
CASSLGGGTGLVTDTQYF,TGCGCCAGCAGCTTGGGAGGGGGAACGGGACTAGTAACAGATACGCAGTATTTT,TRBJ2-3,TRBV5-1,few,TRBD2
CSVGTGYGYTF,TGCAGCGTTGGGACAGGGTATGGCTACACCTTC,TRBJ1-2,TRBV29-1,-,TRBD1
CASSPDLNTDTQYF,TGTGCCAGCAGCCCGGACTTGAACACAGATACGCAGTATTTT,TRBJ2-3,TRBV5-4,-,-
CASLRDTNTGELFF,TGTGCCAGCCTCCGGGACACGAACACCGGGGAGCTGTTTTTT,TRBJ2-2,TRBV28,-,-
CSVGGGQEPLYGYTF,TGCAGCGTGGGTGGTGGACAGGAACCACTCTATGGCTACACCTTC,TRBJ1-2,TRBV29-1,-,TRBD1